Each of the 17 T cell receptor beta chains below was sequenced from the same sample in a study of blood T cell repertoires in COVID-19. Here immunoSEQ multiplex PCR was the method, and the copy in TCRdb shows in-frame clones only, minus some. The sample holds hundreds of thousands of clones, around 85% seen once. Sequencing was done on a sample of PBMCs or T cells enriched from blood (not recorded which). These receptors came from a woman aged 25 to 45 who had been exposed to COVID-19.

The chain employs TRBV7-9 and TRBJ1-5; 9 bases line up with TRBD1. Germline V gives CDR1 SEHNR, CDR2 FQNEAQ (reference sequence). J gave up 7 bases and V 1 base, and 5 bases lay outside the gene matches. The CDR3 length is 15 residues. Here the CDR3 reads CASSLGGQGWQPQHF. DNA for the CDR3: TGTGCCAGCAGCTTAGGGGGACAGGGCTGGCAGCCCCAGCATTTT. The full variable domain, completed using reference TRBV7-9 and TRBJ1-5, is DTGVSQNPRHKITKRGQNVTFRCDPISEHNRLYWYRQTLGQGPEFLTYFQNEAQLEKSRLLSDRFSAERPKGSFSTLEIQRTEQGDSAMYLCASSLGGQGWQPQHFGDGTRLSIL.

The chain links TRBV5-5 to TRBJ2-1, with unresolved D. The CDR3 length is 13 residues. Germline loops: CDR1 SGHKS, CDR2 YYEKEE (reference sequence). V dropped 1 base and J dropped 3 bases, with 5 bases sitting between them. CDR3: CASSLSVYNEQFF. The DNA for the CDR3 is TGTGCCAGCAGCTTGTCGGTCTACAATGAGCAGTTCTTC.

This clone was detected only a few times. The rearrangement uses TRBV7-2 and TRBJ2-5; D is possibly TRBD2 (7 bases). CDR1 and CDR2 from the germline V gene are SGHTA and FQGNSA. This CDR3 is built from 12 residues. V lost 9 bases to trimming and J lost 5 bases, with 13 bases between them. The CDR3 bases are TGTGCCAGTAGAGGGGGGGACGAGACCCAGTACTTC. The encoded protein is CASRGGDETQYF.

V gene TRBV28 combines with J gene TRBJ1-2; 7 nucleotides match TRBD1. There are 13 residues in the CDR3. Trimming at V came to 2 bases and at J to 4 bases, leaving 1 base not matched to a gene. CDR1 and CDR2 from the germline V gene are MDHEN and SYDVKM. CDR3 bases: TGTGCCAGCAGTTTAGCAGGGGGCTATGGCTACACCTTC. It translates to CASSLAGGYGYTF.

This rearrangement joins TRBV27 to TRBJ1-2, with D perhaps TRBD1 (5 bases). CDR3 size: 11 residues. The germline CDR1 and CDR2 sequences are MNHEY and SMNVEV (reference sequence). Trimming pared 8 bases from V and 13 bases from J, leaving 17 bases between. This CDR3 reads CASGGIPGLTF. In DNA form, the CDR3 reads TGTGCCAGCGGCGGGATCCCGGGACTCACCTTC.

This clone came up once. This chain links TRBV3-1 (or the pseudogene TRBV3-2) with TRBJ1-2; D ambiguous. Trimming left V 2 bases short and J 3 bases short, with 4 bases between. The germline V gene encodes CDR1 LGHDT and CDR2 YNNKEL (reference sequence). This CDR3 is 12 amino acids long. Here the CDR3 DNA reads TGTGCCAGCAGCCAATCAGACTATGGCTACACCTTC. Translated: CASSQSDYGYTF.

The J gene is TRBJ2-7, the V gene TRBV7-3, with D perhaps matching TRBD1 (6 bases). The CDR3 is made up of 15 amino acids. Trimming removed 5 bases from V and 1 base from J, with 15 bases in between. The germline V gene has CDR1 SGHTA and CDR2 FQGTGA. The CDR3 sequence: CASSPSHGTSYEQYF. The CDR3 nucleotides are TGTGCCAGCAGCCCCAGTCATGGGACATCCTACGAGCAGTACTTC.

The V and J genes are TRBV6-2 or TRBV6-3 and TRBJ1-2; 8 nucleotides line up with TRBD1. The V gene end was trimmed by 6 bases and the J gene end by 3 bases; junction bases not matched to a gene: 9. This CDR3 region has 15 residues. CDR1 is MNHEY, CDR2 SVGEGT, per germline. CDR3 amino acids: CASSIRTGYDYGYTF. The CDR3 region has the DNA TGTGCCAGCAGCATCCGGACAGGGTACGACTATGGCTACACCTTC.

This clone appeared a few times. The V gene is TRBV4-2, the J gene TRBJ1-2; possible D gene TRBD1, 6 bases. Trimming stripped 2 bases from V and 4 bases from J, with 11 bases between. Germline V gene sequence: CDR1 LGHNA, CDR2 YNFKEQ. CDR3 length: 14 amino acids. As DNA, the CDR3 is TGTGCCAGCAGCCAAAGTACAGGGTTCTATGGCTACACCTTC. Encoded protein: CASSQSTGFYGYTF.

The table lists this clone with a few counts. The chain joins TRBV9 to TRBJ2-3, with D unclear. This CDR3 has 14 residues. V was trimmed by 3 bases and J by 3 bases, leaving 11 bases between them. Germline values: CDR1 SGDLS, CDR2 YYNGEE. The CDR3 nucleotides are TGTGCCAGCAGCGGCACCGGTTCGACAGATACGCAGTATTTT. Its protein product is CASSGTGSTDTQYF. Looking up the rest from reference TRBV9 and TRBJ2-3 gives the full variable domain: DSGVTQTPKHLITATGQRVTLRCSPRSGDLSVYWYQQSLDQGLQFLIQYYNGEERAKGNILERFSAQQFPDLHSELNLSSLELGDSALYFCASSGTGSTDTQYFGPGTRLTVL.

The rearrangement uses TRBV12-5 and TRBJ2-5; D is perhaps TRBD2 (5 bases). The CDR3 is made up of 14 amino acids. V lost 1 base and J lost 1, with 7 bases in between. CDR1 and CDR2 from the germline V gene are LGHNT and FRNRAP. The DNA for the CDR3 is TGTGCTAGTGGTTTGGGTACTAGCCAAGAGACCCAGTACTTC. This encodes CASGLGTSQETQYF.

This chain links TRBV7-2 with TRBJ2-7; 8 bases fit TRBD1. The germline CDR1 and CDR2 sequences are SGHTA and FQGNSA. This CDR3 has 17 residues. V lost 5 bases to trimming and J lost 5 bases; unmatched junction nucleotides: 17. CDR3 in amino acids: CASSPLSGTGKNHEQYF. The DNA for the CDR3 is TGTGCCAGCAGCCCCTTGTCCGGGACAGGTAAAAACCACGAGCAGTACTTC.

The V and J genes are TRBV4-2 and TRBJ2-5, with 7 bases identical to TRBD2. Trimming removed 4 bases from V and 1 base from J; junction bases left unmatched: 6. CDR1 LGHNA and CDR2 YNFKEQ come from the germline V gene. This CDR3 has 15 amino acids. DNA for the CDR3: TGTGCCAGCAGCCCGTGGGCTAGCGGCCAAGAGACCCAGTACTTC. Residues: CASSPWASGQETQYF.

The chain links TRBV12-5 to TRBJ1-2; the match to TRBD1 covers 7 bases. Germline CDR1 LGHNT, CDR2 FRNRAP. Germline trimming cut 4 bases from V and 8 bases from J; bases unmatched to any gene: 10. CDR3 length: 14 amino acids. The CDR3 here is CASGYSAGTEGYTF. In DNA, the CDR3 is TGTGCTAGTGGTTACAGCGCCGGGACAGAGGGCTACACCTTC. Complete variable domain (other parts from reference TRBV12-5 and TRBJ1-2): DARVTQTPRHKVTEMGQEVTMRCQPILGHNTVFWYRQTMMQGLELLAYFRNRAPLDDSGMPKDRFSAEMPDATLATLKIQPSEPRDSAVYFCASGYSAGTEGYTFGSGTRLTVV.

The chain couples TRBV9 to TRBJ2-2, with D unresolved. This CDR3 has 14 amino acids. Germline loops: CDR1 SGDLS, CDR2 YYNGEE. V shed 5 bases and J shed 2 bases, with 10 bases lying between them. The CDR3 loop reads CASSLTVNTGELFF. The CDR3 coding sequence is TGTGCCAGCAGTCTTACGGTCAACACCGGGGAGCTGTTTTTT.

The V gene is TRBV27, the J gene TRBJ2-7; 9 bases agree with TRBD2. This CDR3 has 18 amino acids. Germline values: CDR1 MNHEY, CDR2 SMNVEV (reference sequence). V was pared by 4 bases and J by 4 bases, with 17 bases of the junction left unmatched. The CDR3 DNA is TGTGCCAGCAGTTCCCGAGCGACCACTAGCGGGTCGTTTTACGAGCAGTACTTC. It encodes CASSSRATTSGSFYEQYF.

The J gene is TRBJ1-1, the V gene TRBV7-8; tentative D call: TRBD1 (5 bases). The CDR3 length is 13 residues. V lost 9 bases and J 1 base, leaving 12 bases between the germline ends. From germline, CDR1 is SGHVS and CDR2 FQNEAQ. The CDR3 DNA is TGTGCCAGTCTCCGGGGGGGGAACACTGAAGCTTTCTTT. Amino acids: CASLRGGNTEAFF. The variable domain in full, completed from reference TRBV7-8 and TRBJ1-1, reads GAGVSQSPRYKVAKRGQDVALRCDPISGHVSLFWYQQALGQGPEFLTYFQNEAQLDKSGLPSDRFFAERPEGSVSTLKIQRTQQEDSAVYLCASLRGGNTEAFFGQGTRLTVV.